This paragraph covers one TCR beta chain sequence. V was clipped by 7 bases and J by 0 bases; unmatched bases: 7. Germline assignment: CDR1 SQVTM and CDR2 ANQGSEA. The CDR3 length is 14 residues. Generated by immunoSEQ multiplex PCR, the TCRdb table keeps only in-frame clones and is missing some. This table holds about 72,000 clones, around 80% found once. The sample comes from a study of blood T cell repertoires in COVID-19. Study in general: There were acute and convalescent COVID-19 samples, and they came from the United States, Italy and Spain. PBMCs, B-cell-depleted T cells, or T cells were the source of the cDNA or gDNA that made up the material.

Specimen: peripheral blood. This sequence was found in a human donor in a cohort sampled during active COVID-19. The chain joins TRBV29-1 to TRBJ1-1; 8 bases agree with TRBD1. CDR3 DNA sequence: TGCAGCGGGAGACAGGGGATGGTGAACACTGAAGCTTTCTTT. It specifies CSGRQGMVNTEAFF.